Below are 13 T cell receptor beta chains sequenced from a single sample in a study of cytomegalovirus exposure and HLA in healthy donors. A multiplex PCR was run with 60 Vbeta primers and 13 Jbeta primers. Assay used: immunoSEQ multiplex PCR; TCRdb lists only in-frame clones, some missing. Found here are about 110,000 clones, 70% to 80% of them singletons; the top ten hold around 4.3%. The specimen was PBMCs. Source of these receptors: a woman between 40 and 55 years old in good health and CMV-seropositive.

The chain carries TRBV5-6 and TRBJ2-7; perhaps TRBD1 as D (5 bases). Trimming cost V 4 bases and J 2 bases, with 10 bases left between them. This CDR3 is built from 13 residues. Germline V gene lookup returns CDR1 SGHDT and CDR2 YYEEEE. The CDR3 DNA follows: TGTGCCAGCAGCCCCACAGGAACCTACGAGCAGTACTTC. The encoded protein is CASSPTGTYEQYF. Full variable domain (rest looked up from reference TRBV5-6 and TRBJ2-7): DAGVTQSPTHLIKTRGQQVTLRCSPKSGHDTVSWYQQALGQGPQFIFQYYEEEERQRGNFPDRFSGHQFPNYSSELNVNALLLGDSALYLCASSPTGTYEQYFGPGTRLTVT.

A few counts support this clone. Here the CDR3 DNA reads TGTGCCAGTACCCCGAGGAACATTGCCAACTATGGCTACACCTTC. This sequence encodes CASTPRNIANYGYTF. The chain couples TRBV19 to TRBJ1-2; D is uncertain. CDR3 size: 15 residues. Per germline, CDR1 LNHDA and CDR2 SQIVND (reference sequence). V gave up 7 bases and J gave up 2 bases, with 17 bases separating them.

As DNA, the CDR3 is TGCGCCAGCAGCCAGGGACAGGGGAAAGATGAAAAACTGTTTTTT. It translates to CASSQGQGKDEKLFF. The chain combines TRBV4-1 with TRBJ1-4; TRBD1 matches at 10 bases. This CDR3 comprises 15 residues. The V and J ends lost 3 bases and 6 bases, in that order; junction bases with no gene match: 4. Germline V gene data show CDR1 as MGHRA and CDR2 as YSYEKL.

With regard to this clone: Different DNA sequences within this sample yield the same CDR3. The chain uses TRBV11-3 and TRBJ2-5; D is uncertain. The DNA end favors TRBJ2-7, so the J call may be wrong. Germline V lookup: CDR1 SGHNT, CDR2 YENEEA. This CDR3 region has 11 residues. Written as DNA, the CDR3 is TGTGCCAGCAGCTTAAATTACGAGCAGTACTTC. This codes for CASSLNYEQYF.

The rearrangement joins TRBV7-3 to TRBJ2-1, with 7 bases lining up with TRBD2. V lost 3 bases and J lost 4; bases outside the gene matches: 3. The CDR3 loop spans 14 amino acids. CDR1 and CDR2 (germline): SGHTA, FQGTGA. The CDR3 spells CASSFSGPYNEQFF. In DNA, the CDR3 is TGTGCCAGCAGCTTTAGCGGGCCTTACAATGAGCAGTTCTTC.

The chain couples TRBV28 to TRBJ1-2, with 9 bases lining up with TRBD1. The J segment lost 6 bases and the V segment lost 2 bases, leaving 10 bases of the junction unmatched. The CDR3 consists of 16 residues. Germline CDR1 is MDHEN and CDR2 is SYDVKM. The CDR3 region has the DNA TGTGCCAGCAGTTTAAAATTCCGGGACAGGGTGGATGGCTACACCTTC. Translation: CASSLKFRDRVDGYTF.

The CDR3 reads CATTPGSGGEQYF. The DNA for the CDR3 is TGTGCCACAACCCCGGGATCTGGGGGCGAGCAGTACTTC. The gene calls are TRBV19 and TRBJ2-5, with D perhaps matching TRBD1 or TRBD2 (5 bases each). The J call may be mistaken, given a closer DNA end match to TRBJ2-7. Germline CDR1 is LNHDA and CDR2 is SQIVND (reference sequence). The CDR3 runs to 13 residues.

Only a few counts were recorded for this clone. In the same sample, other DNA sequences code for this CDR3. V gene TRBV5-1 combines with J gene TRBJ2-5; TRBD1 aligns across 8 bases. V lost 1 base and J lost 3; bases outside the gene matches: 5. Per germline, CDR1 SGHRS and CDR2 YFSETQ. The CDR3 sequence is 15 residues long. CDR3 amino acids: CASSLPAGGEETQYF. CDR3 nucleotides: TGCGCCAGCAGCTTGCCCGCAGGGGGCGAAGAGACCCAGTACTTC.

This chain connects TRBV7-2 to TRBJ2-7, with D maybe TRBD2 (6 bases). The CDR3 is 14 amino acids. With 5 bases removed from V and 3 bases from J, the gap between germline ends came to 14 bases. The germline gives CDR1 SGHTA, CDR2 FQGNSA. DNA of the CDR3: TGTGCCAGCAGCCGACTAGAAGTCGGCTACGAGCAGTACTTC. Protein sequence: CASSRLEVGYEQYF. The full variable domain, completed using reference TRBV7-2 and TRBJ2-7, is GAGVSQSPSNKVTEKGKDVELRCDPISGHTALYWYRQSLGQGLEFLIYFQGNSAPDKSGLPSDRFSAERTGGSVSTLTIQRTQQEDSAVYLCASSRLEVGYEQYFGPGTRLTVT.

The chain recombines TRBV11-2 with TRBJ2-5; 8 bases are shared with TRBD1. The V and J ends lost 5 bases and 5 bases, in that order; junction bases with no gene match: 10. CDR1 and CDR2 from the germline V gene are SGHAT and FQNNGV. The CDR3 runs 15 residues. The CDR3 here is CASSPLTGARETQYF. The CDR3 DNA reads TGTGCCAGCAGCCCCCTGACAGGGGCCCGGGAGACCCAGTACTTC.

The rearrangement links TRBV27 to TRBJ2-7; 10 nucleotides line up with TRBD1. The CDR3 loop spans 13 amino acids. J lost 4 bases, V lost 7 bases, and 4 bases had no gene match. CDR1 and CDR2 (germline): MNHEY, SMNVEV (reference sequence). The CDR3, as DNA: TGTGCCAGCACCCGGACAGGGGGTTACGAGCAGTACTTC. This encodes CASTRTGGYEQYF.

This clone was seen only a few times. V gene TRBV11-3 combines with J gene TRBJ2-7; 9 bases agree with TRBD1. The V gene's germline CDR1 is SGHNT and CDR2 YENEEA. This CDR3 comprises 18 residues. J lost 3 bases, V lost 5 bases, and 17 bases had no gene match. As DNA, the CDR3 is TGTGCCAGCAGCCGAAGCCGGGACAGGGTCCGAGGTAGCTACGAGCAGTACTTC. Its protein product is CASSRSRDRVRGSYEQYF. Variable domain in full (rest from reference TRBV11-3 and TRBJ2-7): EAGVVQSPRYKIIEKKQPVAFWCNPISGHNTLYWYLQNLGQGPELLIRYENEEAVDDSQLPKDRFSAERLKGVDSTLKIQPAELGDSAVYLCASSRSRDRVRGSYEQYFGPGTRLTVT.

The chain carries TRBV2 and TRBJ2-1, with 9 positions matching TRBD2. The CDR3 runs to 17 residues. Unmatched junction bases numbered 7, after V lost 0 bases and J lost 4 bases. Germline V lookup: CDR1 SNHLY, CDR2 FYNNEI. The CDR3 reads CASSEALRGGVYNEQFF. CDR3 DNA sequence: TGTGCCAGCAGTGAAGCGCTGCGCGGGGGGGTGTACAATGAGCAGTTCTTC. Using reference TRBV2 and TRBJ2-1 for the parts outside the CDR3, the full variable domain is EPEVTQTPSHQVTQMGQEVILRCVPISNHLYFYWYRQILGQKVEFLVSFYNNEISEKSEIFDDQFSVERPDGSNFTLKIRSTKLEDSAMYFCASSEALRGGVYNEQFFGPGTRLTVL.